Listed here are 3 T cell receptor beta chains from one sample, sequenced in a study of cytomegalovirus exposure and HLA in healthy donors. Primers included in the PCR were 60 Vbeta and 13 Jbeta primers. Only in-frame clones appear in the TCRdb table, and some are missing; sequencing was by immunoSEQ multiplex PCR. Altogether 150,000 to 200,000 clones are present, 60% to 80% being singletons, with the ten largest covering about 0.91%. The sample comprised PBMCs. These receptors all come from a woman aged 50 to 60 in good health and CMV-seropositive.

CDR3 nucleotide sequence: TGTGCCAGCAGCCCCAGACTAGCGGGAGAAGGCGAGCAGTACTTC. Translation: CASSPRLAGEGEQYF. The gene calls are TRBV5-5 and TRBJ2-7; TRBD2 agrees at 12 bases. This CDR3 comprises 15 residues. Trimming removed 4 bases from V and 6 bases from J; junction bases left unmatched: 8. The germline V gene encodes CDR1 SGHKS and CDR2 YYEKEE (reference sequence).

The CDR3: CASSRDRNTEAFF. DNA of the CDR3: TGTGCCAGCAGCCGAGACAGAAACACTGAAGCTTTCTTT. The chain links TRBV7-3 to TRBJ1-1, with a weak D call TRBD1 (5 bases). This CDR3 spans 13 amino acids. Germline V gives CDR1 SGHTA, CDR2 FQGTGA. V was cut by 5 bases and J by 2 bases, with 9 bases left in between.

The chain's CDR3 is CASSHRGGYMNTEAFF. In DNA, the CDR3 is TGTGCCAGTAGCCATCGAGGGGGTTACATGAACACTGAAGCTTTCTTT. The V and J genes are TRBV19 and TRBJ1-1; perhaps TRBD1 as D (6 bases). Trimming shortened V by 6 bases and J by 0 bases, and 17 bases separated the two germline ends. The CDR3 loop spans 16 amino acids. Germline V lookup: CDR1 LNHDA, CDR2 SQIVND (reference sequence).